A selection of T cell receptor beta chains follows, all from one sample in a study of blood T cell repertoires in COVID-19. The protocol was immunoSEQ multiplex PCR, while the TCRdb copy is restricted to in-frame clones and leaves out a portion. The sample consists of approximately 130,000 clones, more than 80% of them appearing once. The sequencing sample was made of peripheral blood. The receptors derive from a human donor in a cohort sampled during active COVID-19. Both conserved end residues are part of each CDR3. The order of the fields is D gene, J gene, CDR3 length, V gene, clone size, CDR3 DNA, CDR3 protein. D genes are given only for firm matches. Not every row has a clone size; where given, it reads once, few, many or a size class.

>-|TRBJ1-1|11|TRBV2|-
TGTGCCAGTACTAGGAGGACTGAAGCTTTCTTT
CASTRRTEAFF
>-|TRBJ2-5|12|TRBV3-1/TRBV3-2|-
TGTGCCAGCAGCCAACGCGGGGAGACCCAGTACTTC
CASSQRGETQYF
>TRBD1|TRBJ1-4|14|TRBV19|-
TGTGCCAGTAGGACAGGGGCTGGTAATGAAAAACTGTTTTTT
CASRTGAGNEKLFF
>-|TRBJ1-2|17|TRBV19|-
TGTGCCAGTAGTACTCCCCCCCCAGGCAGATCTAACTATGGCTACACCTTC
CASSTPPPGRSNYGYTF
>TRBD2|TRBJ2-1|16|TRBV6-2/TRBV6-3|-
TGTGCCAGCAGTTACGTCACGGCGGGGGGGCGAAATGAGCAGTTCTTC
CASSYVTAGGRNEQFF
>-|TRBJ2-7|15|TRBV15|-
TGTGCCACCAGCAGAGATGTTGGCAGGGCATACGAGCAGTACTTC
CATSRDVGRAYEQYF
>TRBD1|TRBJ1-1|14|TRBV25-1|once
TGTGCCAGCCACCCAGGGGGCGCCCGGACTGAAGCTTTCTTT
CASHPGGARTEAFF
>-|TRBJ1-1|12|TRBV6-5|-
TGTGCCAGCAGTTACCCAGGGCGTGAAGCTTTCTTT
CASSYPGREAFF
>-|TRBJ1-2|14|TRBV5-4|-
TGTGCCAGCAGCTTTCGGGGAACCAACTATGGCTACACCTTC
CASSFRGTNYGYTF
>-|TRBJ2-3|13|TRBV15|-
TGTGCCACCAGCAGAGGTGAGGCAGATACGCAGTATTTT
CATSRGEADTQYF
>-|TRBJ1-4|15|TRBV30|-
TGTGCCTGGAGTACCACACGAGGGAGATCTGAAAAACTGTTTTTT
CAWSTTRGRSEKLFF
>-|TRBJ1-5|15|TRBV7-2|-
TGTGCCAGCAGCTTAGCCCTGGCTCCGGGTCAGCCCCAGCATTTT
CASSLALAPGQPQHF
>-|TRBJ2-2|15|TRBV3-1/TRBV3-2|-
TGTGCCAGCAGCCAAGCCGGGTCTTACACCGGGGAGCTGTTTTTT
CASSQAGSYTGELFF
>-|TRBJ2-2|17|TRBV5-4|-
TGTGCCAGCAGCTCGGCTTGGGGGGGCTCGAACACCGGGGAGCTGTTTTTT
CASSSAWGGSNTGELFF
>-|TRBJ1-2|13|TRBV2|-
TGTGCCAGCAGTGTCGTGGGGGCGCGGGGCTACACCTTC
CASSVVGARGYTF
>-|TRBJ2-7|12|TRBV30|-
TGTGCCTGGACAGCTAGCTCCTACGAGCAGTACTTC
CAWTASSYEQYF
>-|TRBJ2-3|17|TRBV5-8|once
TGTGCCAGCAGCTTGTATGTGGGAGCTACCCTAGCAGATACGCAGTATTTT
CASSLYVGATLADTQYF
>TRBD2|TRBJ2-1|15|TRBV19|-
TGTGCCAGTAACCCAGGGACTAGCCCGGACGGGGAGCAGTTCTTC
CASNPGTSPDGEQFF
>-|TRBJ1-2|14|TRBV7-3|-
TGTGCCAGCAGCTTAGAGCGGACAGCATATGGCTACACCTTC
CASSLERTAYGYTF
>-|TRBJ1-3|15|TRBV19|-
TGTGCCAGTAGCCCTAGGGGGTTCTCCGGAAACACCATATATTTT
CASSPRGFSGNTIYF
>-|TRBJ2-1|15|TRBV19|-
TGTGCCAGTAGTATGGTTTGGGCGGGGCAAAATGAGCAGTTCTTC
CASSMVWAGQNEQFF
>-|TRBJ1-2|12|TRBV2|-
TGTGCCAGCATTACGAACGGAGGGGGCTACACCTTC
CASITNGGGYTF
>TRBD1|TRBJ1-3|16|TRBV6-1|-
TGTGCCAGCAGTGCTGCCAGGGGGCTAGGTGGAAACACCATATATTTT
CASSAARGLGGNTIYF
>TRBD1|TRBJ1-4|16|TRBV5-1|-
TGCGCCAGCAGCTTGGCCGTGACATTGGACAGGGAAAAACTGTTTTTT
CASSLAVTLDREKLFF